This is a list of T cell receptor beta chains from one sample in a study of Ad26.COV2.S vaccination and SARS-CoV-2 variants. Here immunoSEQ multiplex PCR was the method, and the copy in TCRdb shows in-frame clones only, minus some. The sample holds about 440,000 clones; about 90% are singletons and the top ten take roughly 4%. The sample in question was peripheral blood, obtained in a trial of Ad26.COV2.S vaccine versus placebo. Receptors originate from a person between 18 and 60 years old who received the Ad26.COV2.S COVID-19 vaccine or a placebo. Each CDR3 is given with its conserved first and last residue. Each record gives: V gene, D gene, J gene, CDR3 protein. The D gene is left open where the match is weak.

v_call: TRBV7-2; d_call: NA; j_call: TRBJ2-7; cdr3_aa: CASSLAGGSSYEQYF
v_call: TRBV2; d_call: NA; j_call: TRBJ2-1; cdr3_aa: CASSVEGVSYNEQFF
v_call: TRBV7-2; d_call: NA; j_call: TRBJ1-5; cdr3_aa: CASSPDRDLNQPQHF
v_call: TRBV7-2; d_call: TRBD2; j_call: TRBJ2-7; cdr3_aa: CASSFPGLEGYEQYF
v_call: TRBV6-6; d_call: NA; j_call: TRBJ2-2; cdr3_aa: CASRSLLGGMPGELFF
v_call: TRBV5-5; d_call: NA; j_call: TRBJ2-7; cdr3_aa: CASSLGSGAYEQYF
v_call: TRBV5-4; d_call: TRBD1; j_call: TRBJ1-2; cdr3_aa: CASSLQGDLDGYTF
v_call: TRBV3-1/TRBV3-2; d_call: TRBD2; j_call: TRBJ2-7; cdr3_aa: CASSQEGLSLAGTYEQYF
v_call: TRBV24-1; d_call: NA; j_call: TRBJ2-7; cdr3_aa: CATSDLRDSEQYF
v_call: TRBV19; d_call: NA; j_call: TRBJ1-1; cdr3_aa: CASSPIGGNTEAFF
v_call: TRBV7-9; d_call: NA; j_call: TRBJ1-2; cdr3_aa: CASSLGGRTSSNYGYTF
v_call: TRBV27; d_call: TRBD1; j_call: TRBJ2-6; cdr3_aa: CASSLTGVPTGANVLTF
v_call: TRBV4-3; d_call: NA; j_call: TRBJ2-6; cdr3_aa: CASSQGEFSGANVLTF
v_call: TRBV4-3; d_call: NA; j_call: TRBJ2-7; cdr3_aa: CASSQDTGAAPFYEQYF
v_call: TRBV5-6; d_call: NA; j_call: TRBJ2-7; cdr3_aa: CASSPRWGMDEQYF
v_call: TRBV27; d_call: TRBD1; j_call: TRBJ1-6; cdr3_aa: CASSFQWDRNSPLHF
v_call: TRBV27; d_call: NA; j_call: TRBJ1-2; cdr3_aa: CASSLGALPPYGYTF
v_call: TRBV11-2; d_call: TRBD2; j_call: TRBJ2-7; cdr3_aa: CASSSLAGVWEQYF
v_call: TRBV6-2/TRBV6-3; d_call: TRBD2; j_call: TRBJ2-5; cdr3_aa: CASSYALTSEETQYF
v_call: TRBV24-1; d_call: NA; j_call: TRBJ2-1; cdr3_aa: CATSDLGSNNEQFF
v_call: TRBV5-1; d_call: TRBD1; j_call: TRBJ1-2; cdr3_aa: CASSSEYGTVDYGYTF
v_call: TRBV6-5; d_call: NA; j_call: TRBJ2-1; cdr3_aa: CASSYTRESDEQFF
v_call: TRBV11-2; d_call: NA; j_call: TRBJ2-7; cdr3_aa: CASSLGASFYEQYF
v_call: TRBV27; d_call: TRBD1; j_call: TRBJ1-5; cdr3_aa: CASSPSGQGALSNQPQHF
v_call: TRBV28; d_call: TRBD2; j_call: TRBJ2-3; cdr3_aa: CASSFLAGGGTDTQYF
v_call: TRBV28; d_call: NA; j_call: TRBJ2-7; cdr3_aa: CASSSPDTKQYF
v_call: TRBV3-1/TRBV3-2; d_call: TRBD2; j_call: TRBJ2-7; cdr3_aa: CASSPGSGRGEQYF
v_call: TRBV24-1; d_call: NA; j_call: TRBJ2-1; cdr3_aa: CATSTESDEQFF
v_call: TRBV9; d_call: NA; j_call: TRBJ2-3; cdr3_aa: CASSVVTFGDTQYF
v_call: TRBV2; d_call: NA; j_call: TRBJ1-4; cdr3_aa: CASSRANEKLFF
v_call: TRBV20-1; d_call: NA; j_call: TRBJ1-2; cdr3_aa: CSARDSYGYTF
v_call: TRBV10-3; d_call: TRBD1; j_call: TRBJ2-1; cdr3_aa: CAIASGTGYFF
v_call: TRBV28; d_call: TRBD1; j_call: TRBJ1-5; cdr3_aa: CASTLSDRGWNQPQHF
v_call: TRBV6-5; d_call: NA; j_call: TRBJ2-1; cdr3_aa: CASSRVGVYNEQFF
v_call: TRBV28; d_call: NA; j_call: TRBJ1-3; cdr3_aa: CASSPGIASGNTIYF
v_call: TRBV2; d_call: NA; j_call: TRBJ1-3; cdr3_aa: CASNSVTYSGNTIYF
v_call: TRBV13; d_call: NA; j_call: TRBJ2-3; cdr3_aa: CASSLGTGTDTQYF
v_call: TRBV6-6; d_call: NA; j_call: TRBJ2-6; cdr3_aa: CASFHQGPGANVLTF
v_call: TRBV2; d_call: NA; j_call: TRBJ1-6; cdr3_aa: CASSEGYQVHDNSPLHF
v_call: TRBV6-6; d_call: TRBD1; j_call: TRBJ2-1; cdr3_aa: CASSYGTADNEQFF
v_call: TRBV3-1/TRBV3-2; d_call: NA; j_call: TRBJ1-2; cdr3_aa: CASSPQGFYGYTF
v_call: TRBV19; d_call: NA; j_call: TRBJ2-1; cdr3_aa: CASSIGRKTYNEQFF
v_call: TRBV5-4; d_call: NA; j_call: TRBJ1-2; cdr3_aa: CASSLGTGTNYGYTF
v_call: TRBV5-6; d_call: TRBD2; j_call: TRBJ2-5; cdr3_aa: CASSRTSRHLQETQYF
v_call: TRBV30; d_call: TRBD1; j_call: TRBJ1-2; cdr3_aa: CAWRRTGGRYGYTF
v_call: TRBV25-1; d_call: NA; j_call: TRBJ1-1; cdr3_aa: CASSESPGEGNTEAFF
v_call: TRBV18; d_call: TRBD1; j_call: TRBJ1-1; cdr3_aa: CASSRDRGGWLTEAFF
v_call: TRBV27; d_call: TRBD1; j_call: TRBJ1-5; cdr3_aa: CASSLNRGSQPQHF